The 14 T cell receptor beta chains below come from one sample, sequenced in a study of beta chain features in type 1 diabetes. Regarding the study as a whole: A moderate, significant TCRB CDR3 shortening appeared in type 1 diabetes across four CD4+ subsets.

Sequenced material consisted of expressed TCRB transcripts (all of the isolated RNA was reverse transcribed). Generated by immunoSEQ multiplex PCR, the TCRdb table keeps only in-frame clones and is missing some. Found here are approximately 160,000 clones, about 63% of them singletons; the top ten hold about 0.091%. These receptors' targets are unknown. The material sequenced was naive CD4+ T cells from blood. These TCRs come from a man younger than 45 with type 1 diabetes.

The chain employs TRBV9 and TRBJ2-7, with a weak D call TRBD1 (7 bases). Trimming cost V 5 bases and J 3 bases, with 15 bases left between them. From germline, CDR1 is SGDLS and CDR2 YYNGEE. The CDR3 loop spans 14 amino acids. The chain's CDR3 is CASSQGDWSYEQYF. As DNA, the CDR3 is TGTGCCAGCAGTCAGGGGGACTGGAGCTACGAGCAGTACTTC.

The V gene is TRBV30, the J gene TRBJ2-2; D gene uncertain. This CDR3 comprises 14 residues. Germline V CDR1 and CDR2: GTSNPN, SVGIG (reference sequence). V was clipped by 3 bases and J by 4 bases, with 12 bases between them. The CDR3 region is CAWRERSFTGELFF. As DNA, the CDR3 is TGTGCCTGGAGGGAACGCAGCTTCACCGGGGAGCTGTTTTTT.

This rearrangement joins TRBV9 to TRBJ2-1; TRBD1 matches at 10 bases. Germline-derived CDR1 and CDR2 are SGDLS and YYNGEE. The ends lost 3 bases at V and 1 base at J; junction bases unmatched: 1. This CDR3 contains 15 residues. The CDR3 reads CASSEDRGSYNEQFF. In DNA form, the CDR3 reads TGTGCCAGCAGCGAGGACAGGGGGTCCTACAATGAGCAGTTCTTC.

CDR3 residues: CASSLAGNYGYTF. DNA of the CDR3: TGTGCCAGCAGCTTAGCAGGGAACTATGGCTACACCTTC. The chain joins TRBV11-2 to TRBJ1-2; D is possibly TRBD1 (5 bases). With 1 base removed from V and 2 bases from J, the gap between germline ends came to 5 bases. Germline V lookup: CDR1 SGHAT, CDR2 FQNNGV. The CDR3 has 13 amino acids.

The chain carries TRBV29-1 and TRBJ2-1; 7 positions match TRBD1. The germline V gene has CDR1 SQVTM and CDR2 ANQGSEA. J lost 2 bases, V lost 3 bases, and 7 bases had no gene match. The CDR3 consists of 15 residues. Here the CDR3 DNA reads TGCAGCGTTGACGCATGGGGACAGACCTACAATGAGCAGTTCTTC. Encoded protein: CSVDAWGQTYNEQFF.

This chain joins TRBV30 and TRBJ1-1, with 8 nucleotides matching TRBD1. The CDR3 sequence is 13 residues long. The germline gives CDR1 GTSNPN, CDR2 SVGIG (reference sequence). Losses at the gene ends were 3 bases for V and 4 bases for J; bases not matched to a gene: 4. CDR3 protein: CAWRGQGFTEAFF. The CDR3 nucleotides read TGTGCCTGGAGAGGACAGGGATTCACTGAAGCTTTCTTT.

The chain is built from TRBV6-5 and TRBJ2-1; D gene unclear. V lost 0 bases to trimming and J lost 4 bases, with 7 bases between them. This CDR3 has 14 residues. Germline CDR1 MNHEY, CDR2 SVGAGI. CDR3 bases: TGTGCCAGCAGTTACTCGCCGGCTTACAATGAGCAGTTCTTC. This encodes CASSYSPAYNEQFF.

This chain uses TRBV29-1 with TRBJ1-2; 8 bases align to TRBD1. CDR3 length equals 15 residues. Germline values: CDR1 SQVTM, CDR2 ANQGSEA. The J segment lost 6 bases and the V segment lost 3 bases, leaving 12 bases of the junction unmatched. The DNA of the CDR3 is TGCAGCGTTGACCCGATCAGGGGGCCGTACGATGGCTACACCTTC. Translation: CSVDPIRGPYDGYTF.

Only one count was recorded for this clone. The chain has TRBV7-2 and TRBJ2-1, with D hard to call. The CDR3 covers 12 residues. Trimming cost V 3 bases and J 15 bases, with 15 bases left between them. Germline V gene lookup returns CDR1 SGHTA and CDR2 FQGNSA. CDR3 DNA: TGTGCCAGCAGCTTGCTACTCGGCCGGCTGTTCTTC. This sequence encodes CASSLLLGRLFF.

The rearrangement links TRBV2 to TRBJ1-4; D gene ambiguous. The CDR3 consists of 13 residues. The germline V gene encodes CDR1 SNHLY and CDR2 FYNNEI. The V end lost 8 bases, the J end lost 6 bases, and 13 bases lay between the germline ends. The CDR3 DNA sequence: TGTGCCAGCCGAGGAGGGAGACATGAAAAACTGTTTTTT. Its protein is CASRGGRHEKLFF.

The CDR3 DNA follows: TGTGCCAGCAGCCCCGACCTAGCGGGGCGCACAGATACGCAGTATTTT. Its translation is CASSPDLAGRTDTQYF. This chain connects TRBV4-2 to TRBJ2-3; 9 nucleotides match TRBD2. V trimming: 4 bases; J trimming: 1 base; junction bases outside the gene matches: 6. Germline-derived CDR1 and CDR2 are LGHNA and YNFKEQ. The CDR3 is made up of 16 amino acids.

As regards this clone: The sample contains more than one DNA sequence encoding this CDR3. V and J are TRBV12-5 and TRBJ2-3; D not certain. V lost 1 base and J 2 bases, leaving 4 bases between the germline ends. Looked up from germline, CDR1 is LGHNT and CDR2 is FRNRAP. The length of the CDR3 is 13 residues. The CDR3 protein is CASGLGSTDTQYF. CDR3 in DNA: TGTGCTAGTGGTTTGGGATCCACAGATACGCAGTATTTT.

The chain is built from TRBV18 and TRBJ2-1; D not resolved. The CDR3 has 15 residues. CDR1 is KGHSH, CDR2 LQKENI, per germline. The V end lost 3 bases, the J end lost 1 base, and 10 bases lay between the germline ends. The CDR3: CASSPREGSYNEQFF. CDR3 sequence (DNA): TGTGCCAGCTCACCTAGGGAAGGTTCCTACAATGAGCAGTTCTTC.

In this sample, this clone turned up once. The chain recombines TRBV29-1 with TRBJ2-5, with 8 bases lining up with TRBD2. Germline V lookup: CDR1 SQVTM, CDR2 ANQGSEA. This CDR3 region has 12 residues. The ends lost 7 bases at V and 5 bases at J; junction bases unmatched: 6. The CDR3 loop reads CSARGDTETQYF. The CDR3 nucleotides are TGCAGCGCGCGGGGGGATACGGAGACCCAGTACTTC.